This T cell receptor beta chain was profiled in a study of T cell responses to AZD1222 COVID-19 vaccine. This CDR3 spans 15 amino acids. V was clipped by 0 bases and J by 0 bases, with 8 bases between them. In germline, CDR1 is LNHNV, CDR2 YYDKDF (reference sequence). About this clone itself: Its target is not known.

The study's findings and limits: At study baseline, merely more than 5 AZD1222 recipients were seropositive. Most donors were white British, females outnumbered males, and clonal diversity was possibly underestimated. Spike-specific TCR repertoires showed rising breadth and depth after two AZD1222 doses.

Sequenced by immunoSEQ multiplex PCR; TCRdb stores in-frame clones only, minus some. The sample has around 99,000 clones, approximately 89% seen once; the top ten hold approximately 9%. Pooled together were second doses at about 4 or about 12 weeks. This TCR was sampled from an adult who received the AZD1222 COVID-19 vaccine. The genes are TRBV15 and TRBJ1-1; D not certain. This specimen was peripheral blood, taken 28 days after the second AZD1222 dose. DNA for the CDR3: TGTGCCACCAGCAGAGATGGGGATATGAACACTGAAGCTTTCTTT. It codes for CATSRDGDMNTEAFF.